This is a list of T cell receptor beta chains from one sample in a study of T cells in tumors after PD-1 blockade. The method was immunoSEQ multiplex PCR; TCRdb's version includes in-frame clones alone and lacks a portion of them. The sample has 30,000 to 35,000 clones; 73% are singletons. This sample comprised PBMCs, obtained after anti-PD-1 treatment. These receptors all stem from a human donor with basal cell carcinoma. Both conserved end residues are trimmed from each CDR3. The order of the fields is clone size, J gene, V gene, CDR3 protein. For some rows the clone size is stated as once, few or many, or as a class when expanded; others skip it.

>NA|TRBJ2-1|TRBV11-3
ASSPRVSAYNEQF
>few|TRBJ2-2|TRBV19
ASNPGANTGELF
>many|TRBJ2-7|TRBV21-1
ASSKGHEQY
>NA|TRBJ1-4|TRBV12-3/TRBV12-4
ASSPTGSGKLF
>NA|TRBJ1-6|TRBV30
AWSVLGTMNSPLH
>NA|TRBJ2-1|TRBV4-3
ASSQEGNLRFWNEQF
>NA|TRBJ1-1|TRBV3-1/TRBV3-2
ASSHGTAKTEAF
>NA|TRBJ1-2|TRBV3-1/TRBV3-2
ASSQWGGFRASGGYT
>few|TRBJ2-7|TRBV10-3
AIGRLASQIYEQY
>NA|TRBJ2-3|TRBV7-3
ASSPDREEDTQY
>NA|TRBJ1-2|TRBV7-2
ASFSLGLGGYT
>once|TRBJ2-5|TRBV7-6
ASSRGRQETQY
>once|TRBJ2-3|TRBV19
ASSIDHRSTDTQY
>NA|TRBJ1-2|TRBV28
ASSLFTGLSNYGYT
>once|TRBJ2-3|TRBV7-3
ASSPPGTTDTQY
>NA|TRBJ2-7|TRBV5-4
ASSLEQGSYEQY
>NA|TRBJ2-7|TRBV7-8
ASSLSSGGLGGYEQY